Below, one T cell receptor (beta chain) is given with its context. Its antigen is currently not known. Base qualities are not at hand, and no much larger clone is one base apart. The data were taken from a study of blood T cell repertoires in COVID-19 (dated by TCRdb to 2019 to 2021). About the full investigation: Collaborator samples came from the United States, Italy and Spain and covered acute and convalescent phases of COVID-19. Where available, HLA class I and class II types were obtained from metadata supplied by the sample provider rather than from assay-based typing. The dataset comprised deeply sampled blood TCRbeta repertoires from subjects exposed to, actively infected with, or recovered from COVID-19. The material from the prospective study consisted of cDNA or gDNA derived from T cells, B-cell-depleted T cells, or PBMCs. The samples were drawn from the first 160 participants of the ongoing ImmuneRACE study and from 950 to 1,500 subjects provided by 6 global collaborators. A freely available public database, intended as a resource for researchers studying the immune response to SARS-CoV-2, is where the repertoires were released. Nearly every sample came with metadata listing a de-identified subject ID, COVID-19 status, age in years and sex.

The investigation overall reported the following: How much clinical and demographic metadata was included differed by source and by participant, and the metadata was provided uncurated.

A second Seattle source provided samples from volunteer blood donors who had recovered from COVID-19. The collaborating institutions used their own protocols to collect whole blood in K2EDTA tubes. Collaborator samples were shipped for TCRbeta analysis as frozen whole blood, isolated PBMCs, or DNA extracted from either sample type. TCRbeta CDR3 regions were amplified from genomic DNA by means of the immunoSEQ Assay, a bias-controlled multiplex PCR. The authors' analysis ran thus. The number of nucleated cells in each sample was estimated from the amplification of reference gene primers within the assay. Sequence reads were collapsed and filtered to measure the absolute abundance of every unique TCRbeta CDR3 rearrangement. For each sample, productive Simpson clonality was calculated as the square root of Simpson's diversity index over productive rearrangements. TCRdb mirrors the immuneACCESS table, restricted to in-frame sequences. Some clones are absent from its copies; in checked studies, under half trace to an unresolved V gene, and the reason for the others is unknown. V and J calls and clone size come straight from that table; D and trimming were deduced from the DNA. This sample is represented by over 200,000 clones; more than 75% of them were singletons. Of the sample, around 0.98% falls within the top ten clones.

Trimming removed 3 bases from V and 10 bases from J; the gene matches leave 3 bases unexplained. The germline V gene (reference sequence) yields DFQATT for CDR1 and SNEGSKA for CDR2. The CDR3, cysteine through phenylalanine, is 11 amino acids long. Only the CDR3 DNA is retained, 33 bases long and in frame from the first base. The chain uses TRBV20-1 and TRBJ2-1; the junction holds 7 bases that match TRBD1. The receptor was derived from a middle-aged woman who had recovered from COVID-19. What was sequenced was peripheral blood. The base sequence is TGCAGTGCTAGGAACAGGGGCGAGCAGTTCTTC. Its coded protein is CSARNRGEQFF.